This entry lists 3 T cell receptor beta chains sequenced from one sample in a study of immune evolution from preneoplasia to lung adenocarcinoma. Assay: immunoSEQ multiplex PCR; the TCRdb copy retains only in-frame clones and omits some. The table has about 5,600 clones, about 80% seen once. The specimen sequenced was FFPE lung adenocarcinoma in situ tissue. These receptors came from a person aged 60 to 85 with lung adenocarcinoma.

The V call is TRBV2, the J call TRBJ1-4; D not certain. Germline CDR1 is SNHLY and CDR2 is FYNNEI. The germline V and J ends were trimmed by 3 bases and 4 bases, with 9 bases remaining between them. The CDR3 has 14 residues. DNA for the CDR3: TGTGCCAGCAGTGAGAGGGTCTATAATGAAAAACTGTTTTTT. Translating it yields CASSERVYNEKLFF.

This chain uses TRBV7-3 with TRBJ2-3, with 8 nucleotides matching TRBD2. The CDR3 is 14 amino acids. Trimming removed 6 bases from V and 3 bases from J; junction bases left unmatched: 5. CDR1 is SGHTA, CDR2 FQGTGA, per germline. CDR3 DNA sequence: TGTGCCAGCAGTTCGGGGGGGCGAACAGATACGCAGTATTTT. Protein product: CASSSGGRTDTQYF.

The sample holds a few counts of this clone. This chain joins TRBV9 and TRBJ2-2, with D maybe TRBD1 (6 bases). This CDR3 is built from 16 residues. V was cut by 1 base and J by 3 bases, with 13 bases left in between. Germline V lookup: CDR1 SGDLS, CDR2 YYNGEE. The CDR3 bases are TGTGCCAGCAGCGTAAGATCAGGGGATGACACCGGGGAGCTGTTTTTT. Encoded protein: CASSVRSGDDTGELFF.